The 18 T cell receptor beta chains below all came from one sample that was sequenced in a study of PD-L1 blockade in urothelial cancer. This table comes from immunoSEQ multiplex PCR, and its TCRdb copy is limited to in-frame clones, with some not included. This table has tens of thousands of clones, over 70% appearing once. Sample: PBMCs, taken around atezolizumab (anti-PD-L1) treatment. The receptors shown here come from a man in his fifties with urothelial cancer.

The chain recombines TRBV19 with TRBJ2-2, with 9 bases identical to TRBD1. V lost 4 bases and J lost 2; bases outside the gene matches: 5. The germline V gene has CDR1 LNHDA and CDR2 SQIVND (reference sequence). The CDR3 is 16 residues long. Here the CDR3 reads CASSTTGGLNTGELFF. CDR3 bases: TGTGCCAGTAGTACTACAGGGGGCCTTAACACCGGGGAGCTGTTTTTT.

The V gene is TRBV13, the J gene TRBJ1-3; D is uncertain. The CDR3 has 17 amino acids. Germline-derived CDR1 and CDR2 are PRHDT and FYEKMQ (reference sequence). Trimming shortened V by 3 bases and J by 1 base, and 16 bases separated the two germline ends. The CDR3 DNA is TGTGCCAGCAGCTTTCGTCGTGGGAGGGAATCTGGAAACACCATATATTTT. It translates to CASSFRRGRESGNTIYF.

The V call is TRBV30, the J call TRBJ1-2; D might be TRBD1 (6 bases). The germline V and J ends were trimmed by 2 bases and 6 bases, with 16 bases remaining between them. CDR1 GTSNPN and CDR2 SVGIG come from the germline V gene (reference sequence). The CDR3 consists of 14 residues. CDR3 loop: CAWSFTAPGDGYTF. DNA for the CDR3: TGTGCCTGGAGTTTCACGGCCCCAGGGGATGGCTACACCTTC.

CDR3 sequence: CASSPSGNQETQYF. Written as DNA, the CDR3 is TGTGCCAGCAGCCCTAGCGGGAACCAAGAGACCCAGTACTTC. This chain connects TRBV7-3 to TRBJ2-5, with 9 nucleotides matching TRBD2. The length of the CDR3 is 14 residues. The germline V gene has CDR1 SGHTA and CDR2 FQGTGA. The V gene end was trimmed by 5 bases and the J gene end by 0 bases; junction bases not matched to a gene: 1.

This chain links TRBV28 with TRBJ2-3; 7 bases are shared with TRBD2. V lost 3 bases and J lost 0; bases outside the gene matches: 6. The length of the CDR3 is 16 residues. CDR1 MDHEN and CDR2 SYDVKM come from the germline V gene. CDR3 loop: CASSFVTSASTDTQYF. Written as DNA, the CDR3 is TGTGCCAGCAGTTTTGTAACTAGCGCTAGCACAGATACGCAGTATTTT.

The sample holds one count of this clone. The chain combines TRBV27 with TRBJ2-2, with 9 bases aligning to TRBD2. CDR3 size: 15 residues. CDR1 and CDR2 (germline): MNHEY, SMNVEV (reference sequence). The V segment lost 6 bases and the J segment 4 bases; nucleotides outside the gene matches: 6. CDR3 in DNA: TGTGCCAGCAGCTCAGCGGGAGGCGGCACCGGGGAGCTGTTTTTT. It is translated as CASSSAGGGTGELFF.

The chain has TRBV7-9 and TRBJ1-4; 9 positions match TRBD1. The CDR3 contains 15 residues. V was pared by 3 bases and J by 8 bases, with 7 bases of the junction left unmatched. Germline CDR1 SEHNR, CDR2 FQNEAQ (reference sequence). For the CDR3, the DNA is TGTGCCAGCAGCTTTTCAGGGACAGGGTACGAAAAACTGTTTTTT. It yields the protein CASSFSGTGYEKLFF.

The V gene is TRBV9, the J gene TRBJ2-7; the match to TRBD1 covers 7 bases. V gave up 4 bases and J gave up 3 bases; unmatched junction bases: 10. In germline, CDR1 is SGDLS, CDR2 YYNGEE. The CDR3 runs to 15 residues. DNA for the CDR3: TGTGCCAGCAGCCCATACGACAGGGCGGTCTACGAGCAGTACTTC. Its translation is CASSPYDRAVYEQYF.

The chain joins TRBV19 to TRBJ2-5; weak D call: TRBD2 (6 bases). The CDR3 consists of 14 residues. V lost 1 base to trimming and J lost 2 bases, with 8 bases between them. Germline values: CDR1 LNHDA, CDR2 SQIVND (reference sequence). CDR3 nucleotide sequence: TGTGCCAGTAGTATAGTCGGGGGTCAAGAGACCCAGTACTTC. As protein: CASSIVGGQETQYF.

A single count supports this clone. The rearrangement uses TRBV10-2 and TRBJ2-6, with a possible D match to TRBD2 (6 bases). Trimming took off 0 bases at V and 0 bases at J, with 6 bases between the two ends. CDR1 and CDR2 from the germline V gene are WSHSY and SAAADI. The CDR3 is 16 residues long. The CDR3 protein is CASSESGGSGANVLTF. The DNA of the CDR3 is TGCGCCAGCAGTGAGTCGGGGGGCTCTGGGGCCAACGTCCTGACTTTC.

The CDR3 loop is CASSLTGGSKETQYF. The CDR3, as DNA: TGTGCCAGCAGCTTGACGGGGGGCAGCAAAGAGACCCAGTACTTC. The chain combines TRBV7-2 with TRBJ2-5; tentative D call: TRBD2 (7 bases). This CDR3 spans 15 amino acids. In germline, CDR1 is SGHTA, CDR2 FQGNSA. V lost 3 bases and J lost 3, with 14 bases in between.

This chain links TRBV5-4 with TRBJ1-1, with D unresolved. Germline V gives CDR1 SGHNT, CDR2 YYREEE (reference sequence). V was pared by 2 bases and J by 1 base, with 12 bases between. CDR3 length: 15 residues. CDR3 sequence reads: CASSLISFENTEAFF. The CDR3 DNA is TGTGCCAGCAGCTTAATTAGTTTCGAGAACACTGAAGCTTTCTTT.

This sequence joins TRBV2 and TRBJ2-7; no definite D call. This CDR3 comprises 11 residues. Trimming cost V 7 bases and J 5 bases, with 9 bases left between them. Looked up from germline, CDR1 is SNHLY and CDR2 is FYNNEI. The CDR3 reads CASTLTNEQYF. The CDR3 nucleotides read TGTGCCAGCACCCTAACTAACGAGCAGTACTTC.

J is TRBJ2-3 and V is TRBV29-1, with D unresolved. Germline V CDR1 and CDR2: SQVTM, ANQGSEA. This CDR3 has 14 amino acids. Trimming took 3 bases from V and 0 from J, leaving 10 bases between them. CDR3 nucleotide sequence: TGCAGCGTTGACTTGAGCACTAGCACAGATACGCAGTATTTT. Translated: CSVDLSTSTDTQYF.

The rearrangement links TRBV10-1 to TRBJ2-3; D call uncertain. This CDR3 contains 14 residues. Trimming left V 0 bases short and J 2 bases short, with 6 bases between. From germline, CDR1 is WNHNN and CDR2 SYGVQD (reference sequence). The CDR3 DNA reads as TGCGCCAGCAGTGAGTCTCGACTCACAGATACGCAGTATTTT. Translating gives CASSESRLTDTQYF.

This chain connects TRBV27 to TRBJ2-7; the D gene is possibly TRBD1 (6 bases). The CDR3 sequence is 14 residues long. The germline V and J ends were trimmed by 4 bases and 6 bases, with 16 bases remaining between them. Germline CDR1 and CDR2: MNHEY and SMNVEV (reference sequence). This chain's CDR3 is CASSWYRVPLEQYF. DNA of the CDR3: TGTGCCAGCAGTTGGTACAGGGTCCCTCTCGAGCAGTACTTC.

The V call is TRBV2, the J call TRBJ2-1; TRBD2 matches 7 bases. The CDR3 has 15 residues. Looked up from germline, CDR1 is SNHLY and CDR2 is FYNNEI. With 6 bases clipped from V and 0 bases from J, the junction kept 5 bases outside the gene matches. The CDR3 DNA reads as TGTGCCAGCAGGCGACTAGCTAGCTCCTACAATGAGCAGTTCTTC. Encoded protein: CASRRLASSYNEQFF. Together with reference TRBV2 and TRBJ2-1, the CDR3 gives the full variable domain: EPEVTQTPSHQVTQMGQEVILRCVPISNHLYFYWYRQILGQKVEFLVSFYNNEISEKSEIFDDQFSVERPDGSNFTLKIRSTKLEDSAMYFCASRRLASSYNEQFFGPGTRLTVL.

The CDR3 DNA sequence: TGTGCCAGCAGCCCAATTTCTACGGGGGGCAGCTCTCAGCCCCAGCATTTT. It codes for CASSPISTGGSSQPQHF. This chain links TRBV7-8 with TRBJ1-5; a weak D match, TRBD1 (6 bases). The V end was cut by 5 bases, the J end by 6 bases, with 23 bases between. CDR3 length equals 17 residues. CDR1 and CDR2 from the germline V gene are SGHVS and FQNEAQ.